These 10 T cell receptor beta chains were all obtained from the same sample, sequenced in a study of radiation and T cells in renal cell carcinoma (dated by TCRdb to about 2020). Libraries came from the immunoSEQ multiplex PCR assay. TCRdb limited this immuneACCESS table to in-frame rearrangements with V and J called. A share of clones is missing; checked studies link under half to unresolved V genes, and the rest is unexplained. Recorded for this sample are 87,000 or so clones; about 86% of them occurred a single time. The ten largest clones take up approximately 8% of the sample. The intended sense of this specimen's time point label: baseline pretreatment blood. Read against the paper, the sample's treatment or condition label means: 15 Gy SBRT to primary tumor, nephrectomy 4 weeks later. The sequencing used blood, collected from a patient whose treatment included radiotherapy and nephrectomy. Source of these receptors: a man over 45 with renal cell carcinoma.

The genes are TRBV4-3 and TRBJ2-2, with a tentative D call TRBD1 (5 bases). Deletions cut 0 bases from V and 9 bases from J, with 8 bases between. Germline V gene sequence: CDR1 LGHNA, CDR2 YSLEER. There are 13 residues in the CDR3. The CDR3 sequence: CASSQELDRELFF. CDR3 DNA: TGCGCCAGCAGCCAAGAGCTGGACAGGGAGCTGTTTTTT.

The chain has TRBV18 and TRBJ1-1, with 10 bases aligning to TRBD1. Germline CDR1 KGHSH, CDR2 LQKENI. CDR3 size: 16 residues. V trimming: 3 bases; J trimming: 2 bases; junction bases outside the gene matches: 6. The CDR3 sequence: CASSPKRTGGNTEAFF. The CDR3 DNA reads TGTGCCAGCTCACCGAAAAGGACAGGGGGTAACACTGAAGCTTTCTTT. Looking up the rest from reference TRBV18 and TRBJ1-1 gives the full variable domain: NAGVMQNPRHLVRRRGQEARLRCSPMKGHSHVYWYRQLPEEGLKFMVYLQKENIIDESGMPKERFSAEFPKEGPSILRIQQVVRGDSAAYFCASSPKRTGGNTEAFFGQGTRLTVV.

The table lists this clone with a count of one. The chain links TRBV18 to TRBJ2-3; a weak D match, TRBD2 (5 bases). Germline V gene sequence: CDR1 KGHSH, CDR2 LQKENI. V lost 5 bases, J lost 0 bases, and 15 bases lay in between. This CDR3 spans 16 amino acids. The CDR3 loop reads CASSVSMTTSTDTQYF. The CDR3 bases are TGTGCCAGCTCAGTCTCCATGACTACTAGCACAGATACGCAGTATTTT.

The genes are TRBV7-2 and TRBJ2-1, with 7 bases aligning to TRBD2. The ends lost 5 bases at V and 8 bases at J; junction bases unmatched: 3. The CDR3 consists of 12 residues. Germline V gives CDR1 SGHTA, CDR2 FQGNSA. The CDR3 DNA reads TGTGCCAGCAGCGGACGGGGGGATGAGCAGTTCTTC. Protein product: CASSGRGDEQFF.

This chain links TRBV2 with TRBJ1-1; D not resolved. The CDR3 runs to 13 residues. Trimming left V 4 bases short and J 4 bases short, with 10 bases between. The germline V gene encodes CDR1 SNHLY and CDR2 FYNNEI. This CDR3 reads CASSVAGSTEAFF. Written as DNA, the CDR3 is TGTGCCAGCAGTGTCGCCGGATCCACTGAAGCTTTCTTT.

V usage is TRBV21-1 and J usage is TRBJ2-7; the DNA was not compared with TRBD1, the D call given in the table. TRBV21-1 is recorded as a pseudogene. The CDR3 length is 16 residues. CDR3 in amino acids: CASSKSGTHLTYEQYF. The CDR3 coding sequence is TGTGCCAGCAGCAAATCCGGGACACATTTGACCTACGAGCAGTACTTC.

This chain links TRBV7-6 with TRBJ1-4, with D hard to call. This CDR3 has 15 residues. V lost 0 bases, J lost 8 bases, and 13 bases lay in between. From germline, CDR1 is SGHVS and CDR2 FNYEAQ. CDR3 in amino acids: CASSLAHRDTEKLFF. The CDR3 DNA reads TGTGCCAGCAGCTTAGCGCACAGAGATACGGAAAAACTGTTTTTT.

This sequence joins TRBV25-1 and TRBJ2-7; 7 nucleotides match TRBD1. This CDR3 has 15 residues. CDR1 and CDR2 (germline): MGHDK, SYGVNS. V lost 3 bases to trimming and J lost 2 bases; unmatched junction nucleotides: 7. The CDR3 DNA follows: TGTGCCAGCAGTGATTGGGGGACAGTGGCCTACGAGCAGTACTTC. Its translation: CASSDWGTVAYEQYF.

The gene calls are TRBV7-2 and TRBJ2-5; D possibly corresponds to TRBD2 (6 bases). With 3 bases removed from V and 2 bases from J, the gap between germline ends came to 10 bases. CDR1 SGHTA and CDR2 FQGNSA come from the germline V gene. The CDR3 spans 14 residues. CDR3 coding DNA: TGTGCCAGCAGCTTCATGGGGGGACAAGAGACCCAGTACTTC. Protein product: CASSFMGGQETQYF.

The J gene is TRBJ1-2, the V gene TRBV18; the D is unclear. The CDR3 is made up of 13 amino acids. The V gene lost 5 bases and the J gene lost 8 bases, with 15 bases spanning the gap. The V gene's germline CDR1 is KGHSH and CDR2 LQKENI. This CDR3 is CASSLDTPRGYTF. CDR3 in DNA: TGTGCCAGCTCATTAGACACACCCCGCGGCTACACCTTC. The full variable domain, with the rest looked up from reference TRBV18 and TRBJ1-2, is NAGVMQNPRHLVRRRGQEARLRCSPMKGHSHVYWYRQLPEEGLKFMVYLQKENIIDESGMPKERFSAEFPKEGPSILRIQQVVRGDSAAYFCASSLDTPRGYTFGSGTRLTVV.